The T cell receptor (beta chain) described here comes from a study of blood T cell repertoires in COVID-19. Overall study context: The United States, Italy and Spain provided the acute and convalescent COVID-19 samples.

This clone occurred a few times. As handled by the study authors: Estimation of nucleated cell counts was performed using reference gene primer amplification. Produced via immunoSEQ multiplex PCR; TCRdb's table is partial and in-frame only. That table furnishes V, J and clone size, whereas the DNA furnished D and trimming. The sample yields 120,000 or so clones, around 81% seen once. Trimming at V came to 2 bases and at J to 7 bases, leaving 7 bases not matched to a gene. Looked up from germline, CDR1 is KGHSH and CDR2 is LQKENI. The CDR3 contains 16 residues. The source of this sequence is a man in his 70s with acute or convalescent COVID-19. The sequenced material came from peripheral blood. The chain is built from TRBV18 and TRBJ1-6; TRBD1 aligns across 8 bases. CDR3 sequence: CASSPDAGGLNSPLHF. Written as DNA, the CDR3 is TGTGCCAGCTCACCAGATGCAGGGGGCCTCAATTCACCCCTCCACTTT.